This T cell receptor (beta chain) was found in a study of tumor-infiltrating lymphocytes in primary liver carcinoma. For each extraction, RNA and DNA were obtained together from about 20-30 mg of unsorted bulk tissue. Using a constant-region primer together with ProtoScript II reverse transcriptase, TCR beta cDNA was made from about 500 ng of total RNA. Libraries of TCR beta came from three nested multiplex PCR rounds with slightly modified ARM-PCR. One entry per CDR3 protein results from TCRdb running MiXCR on the multiplex PCR reads. The sample holds some 110,000 distinct CDR3 sequences, roughly 80% seen once. Material: liver tumor tissue from sampling region 3. As for subset: tumor region T3, left-lateral pole. This receptor was identified in a man aged 40-49 years with primary liver carcinoma and hepatitis B virus infection.

The CDR3 protein is CASGPPGQGSGYTF. The DNA for the CDR3 is TGTGCCAGTGGTCCGCCCGGACAGGGCAGTGGCTACACCTTC. The chain combines TRBV12-3 or TRBV12-4 with TRBJ1-2; 8 bases match TRBD1. This CDR3 is built from 14 residues. Unmatched junction bases numbered 13, after V lost 9 bases and J lost 7 bases.